Listed here are 17 T cell receptor beta chains from one sample, sequenced in a study of long-term antiretroviral therapy in people with HIV. Researchers report immunoSEQ v3.0 was run at survey level. Data came from immunoSEQ multiplex PCR; TCRdb stores just in-frame clones and leaves some out. Here the sample spans some 28,000 clones, around 85% being singletons. The sample here was unsorted PBMCs, taken 3 years after starting antiretroviral therapy. The receptors come from a middle-aged man with HIV.

The rearrangement joins TRBV7-9 to TRBJ2-7; 7 positions match TRBD1. The CDR3 spans 14 residues. Germline loops: CDR1 SEHNR, CDR2 FQNEAQ (reference sequence). V was clipped by 1 base and J by 7 bases; unmatched bases: 7. The CDR3 region is CASSLVQGVREQYF. The CDR3 nucleotides read TGTGCCAGCAGCTTAGTCCAGGGGGTGAGGGAGCAGTACTTC.

The rearrangement links TRBV11-2 to TRBJ2-7; D perhaps matches TRBD1 (6 bases). The CDR3 spans 18 residues. Germline V gene data show CDR1 as SGHAT and CDR2 as FQNNGV. The V end lost 1 base, the J end lost 0 bases, and 19 bases lay between the germline ends. The CDR3 bases are TGTGCCAGCAGCTTAGGGATCGGGACACCGACCAGCTCCTACGAGCAGTACTTC. Translation gives CASSLGIGTPTSSYEQYF.

V is TRBV27 and J is TRBJ2-1, with D maybe TRBD1 (6 bases). V lost 5 bases and J lost 2, with 22 bases in between. This CDR3 contains 18 residues. CDR1 is MNHEY and CDR2 is SMNVEV in the germline V gene (reference sequence). Here the CDR3 DNA reads TGTGCCAGCAGTATTCTCATTTCTCAGGGGCGCCCCTACAATGAGCAGTTCTTC. Its translation: CASSILISQGRPYNEQFF.

This clone was detected once. The V call is TRBV7-9, the J call TRBJ2-3; possible D gene TRBD1, 6 bases. Germline CDR1 is SEHNR and CDR2 is FQNEAQ (reference sequence). This CDR3 comprises 14 residues. The V and J ends lost 5 bases and 5 bases respectively, with 14 bases between them. Here the CDR3 reads CASSLHRAQDTQYF. For the CDR3, the DNA is TGTGCCAGCAGCCTTCACAGGGCACAAGATACGCAGTATTTT.

This rearrangement joins TRBV7-9 to TRBJ2-3, with D possibly being TRBD2 (6 bases). The CDR3 runs 15 residues. Trimming removed 2 bases at V and 2 bases at J, with 11 bases between. Germline CDR1 reads SEHNR; CDR2 reads FQNEAQ (reference sequence). CDR3 amino acids: CASSLMGGDTDTQYF. The CDR3 region has the DNA TGTGCCAGCAGCTTAATGGGCGGGGACACAGATACGCAGTATTTT.

This sequence joins TRBV11-1 and TRBJ1-1; the match to TRBD1 covers 7 bases. The CDR3 contains 16 residues. Germline lookup yields CDR1 SGHAT and CDR2 FQDESV (reference sequence). The V segment lost 2 bases and the J segment 1 base; nucleotides outside the gene matches: 7. CDR3 residues: CASSLPRAGGNTEAFF. DNA for the CDR3: TGTGCCAGCAGCTTACCCAGGGCAGGGGGGAACACTGAAGCTTTCTTT.

This clone came up once. The chain links TRBV27 to TRBJ2-3; possible D gene TRBD1, 6 bases. CDR1 and CDR2 from the germline V gene are MNHEY and SMNVEV (reference sequence). This CDR3 has 17 amino acids. V was trimmed by 0 bases and J by 0 bases, leaving 13 bases between them. Here the CDR3 DNA reads TGTGCCAGCAGTTTATCAACCGGGACAAGGAGCACAGATACGCAGTATTTT. Translating gives CASSLSTGTRSTDTQYF.

V is TRBV5-6 and J is TRBJ2-2; D is possibly TRBD1 (6 bases). V gave up 0 bases and J gave up 5 bases, with 11 bases separating them. This CDR3 is built from 15 residues. The germline CDR1 and CDR2 sequences are SGHDT and YYEEEE. The CDR3 nucleotides read TGTGCCAGCAGCTTGGGGGGGCTCGCTACCGGGGAGCTGTTTTTT. Amino acids: CASSLGGLATGELFF.

This clone was counted a single time. The J gene is TRBJ2-7, the V gene TRBV4-1; D call uncertain. With 5 bases removed from V and 3 bases from J, the gap between germline ends came to 17 bases. Germline values: CDR1 MGHRA, CDR2 YSYEKL. The CDR3 loop spans 15 amino acids. The CDR3: CASSYDGAGNYEQYF. CDR3 DNA sequence: TGCGCCAGCAGCTATGATGGCGCAGGAAACTACGAGCAGTACTTC.

J is TRBJ1-1 and V is TRBV5-8, with unresolved D. Germline V gene sequence: CDR1 SGHTS, CDR2 YDEGEE. Trimming removed 2 bases at V and 1 base at J, with 9 bases between. This CDR3 has 14 residues. In nucleotides, the CDR3 is TGTGCCAGCAGCTTAGACGGCGAGAACACTGAAGCTTTCTTT. This translates into CASSLDGENTEAFF.

The rearrangement links TRBV7-6 to TRBJ2-7, with 10 bases that match TRBD1. V was clipped by 6 bases and J by 4 bases; unmatched bases: 9. The CDR3 length is 15 residues. Germline V gene lookup returns CDR1 SGHVS and CDR2 FNYEAQ. This chain's CDR3 is CASSSGRQGAYEQYF. In nucleotides, the CDR3 is TGTGCCAGCAGTTCTGGCAGACAGGGGGCTTACGAGCAGTACTTC.

The V call is TRBV11-2, the J call TRBJ2-5; D not certain. CDR1 and CDR2 (germline): SGHAT, FQNNGV. The CDR3 extends over 13 amino acids. V was trimmed by 5 bases and J by 4 bases, leaving 11 bases between them. In nucleotides, the CDR3 is TGTGCCAGCAGCCCCCGGACCTTAGAGACCCAGTACTTC. Protein: CASSPRTLETQYF.

The chain is built from TRBV19 and TRBJ2-1; TRBD2 matches 13 bases. The CDR3 length is 19 residues. Germline V gives CDR1 LNHDA, CDR2 SQIVND (reference sequence). V trimming: 10 bases; J trimming: 0 bases; junction bases outside the gene matches: 15. The CDR3: CATFGAGTSGVSSYNEQFF. The CDR3 region has the DNA TGTGCCACTTTTGGGGCCGGGACTAGCGGGGTGAGCTCCTACAATGAGCAGTTCTTC.

This clone has only a few counts. The chain combines TRBV6-1 with TRBJ2-7; maybe TRBD1 (6 bases). The length of the CDR3 is 14 residues. With 6 bases removed from V and 2 bases from J, the gap between germline ends came to 14 bases. Germline V gene data show CDR1 as MNHNS and CDR2 as SASEGT. CDR3 sequence reads: CASSEDSFPYEQYF. Written as DNA, the CDR3 is TGTGCCAGCAGCGAGGACAGCTTTCCCTACGAGCAGTACTTC.

The chain couples TRBV13 to TRBJ2-2; D is ambiguous. This CDR3 is built from 12 residues. The germline CDR1 and CDR2 sequences are PRHDT and FYEKMQ (reference sequence). Trimming took 0 bases from V and 5 from J, leaving 1 base between them. In DNA form, the CDR3 reads TGTGCCAGCAGCTTAGGAACCGGGGAGCTGTTTTTT. Translating it yields CASSLGTGELFF.

The V call is TRBV7-9, the J call TRBJ2-3; the match to TRBD2 covers 16 bases. Germline trimming cut 5 bases from V and 0 bases from J; bases unmatched to any gene: 5. CDR3 size: 18 residues. Germline assignment: CDR1 SEHNR and CDR2 FQNEAQ (reference sequence). CDR3 nucleotides: TGTGCCAGCAGCGGGACTAGCGGGAGGGTTACTAGCACAGATACGCAGTATTTT. It yields the protein CASSGTSGRVTSTDTQYF.

CDR3 residues: CASTSHLSNQPQHF. For the CDR3, the DNA is TGTGCCAGCACCTCCCATCTTAGCAATCAGCCCCAGCATTTT. The chain couples TRBV7-8 to TRBJ1-5; unclear D gene. Germline CDR1 and CDR2: SGHVS and FQNEAQ. This CDR3 spans 14 amino acids. V was shortened by 7 bases and J by 0 bases, with 10 bases between the two germline ends.